The T cell receptor beta chain described here comes from a study of identical twins. Points from the study as a whole: Excess low generation probability was seen in twin-shared out-of-frame alpha sequences.

In germline, CDR1 is SGHVS, CDR2 FQNEAQ. Trimming took off 5 bases at V and 3 bases at J, with 8 bases between the two ends. The CDR3 totals 12 residues. TCRdb reanalysed the 5' RACE reads using MiXCR and keeps one entry per CDR3 protein. This sample has a few hundred thousand distinct CDR3 sequences, with roughly a tenth found just once. As regards this clonotype: Its cognate antigen is unknown.

The source material was memory T cells sorted from blood. The chain has TRBV7-8 and TRBJ2-7, with no clear D. The clonotype originates from a man aged 50-59 years in good health. The CDR3 region is CASSPHGYEQYF. The CDR3 DNA follows: TGTGCCAGCAGCCCTCACGGCTACGAGCAGTACTTC.